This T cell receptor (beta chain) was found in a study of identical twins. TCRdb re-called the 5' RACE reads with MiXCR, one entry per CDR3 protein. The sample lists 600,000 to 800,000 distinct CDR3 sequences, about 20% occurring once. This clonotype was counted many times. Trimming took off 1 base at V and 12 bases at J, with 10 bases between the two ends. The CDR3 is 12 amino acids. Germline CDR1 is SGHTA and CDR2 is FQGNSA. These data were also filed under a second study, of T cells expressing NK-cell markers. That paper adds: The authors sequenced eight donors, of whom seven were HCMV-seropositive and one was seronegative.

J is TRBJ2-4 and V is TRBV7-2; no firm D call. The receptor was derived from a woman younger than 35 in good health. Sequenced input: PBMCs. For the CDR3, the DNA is TGTGCCAGCAGCTTAGTCTTGGTTCCTCAGTACTTC. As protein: CASSLVLVPQYF.